This T cell receptor (beta chain) emerged from a study of PD-1 blockade in classical Hodgkin lymphoma. The length of the CDR3 is 15 residues. V lost 5 bases, J lost 9 bases, and 20 bases lay in between. In germline, CDR1 is MNHEY, CDR2 SMNVEV (reference sequence). There was relapse after autologous stem cell transplantation in every patient, and there was variation in brentuximab vedotin exposure. For this clone: What it binds is not known.

General observations from the study: Reports described newly diagnosed patients as having lower baseline TCR diversity than healthy donors. Some patients began nivolumab under 1 year after ASCT. These patients were excluded from later analyses.

Clones were sequenced by immunoSEQ multiplex PCR, and TCRdb holds only the in-frame ones, with some missing. The sample records around 91,000 clones, roughly 89% being singletons. This TCR derives from a human donor with classical Hodgkin lymphoma. The chain couples TRBV27 to TRBJ2-1, with D possibly TRBD2 on 5 matching bases. The sequences come from peripheral blood mononuclear cells (PBMCs), collected at baseline. The CDR3 DNA reads as TGTGCCAGCAGTCTCTTGGGGAGAGGATTGGTTGAGCAGTTCTTC. Translating gives CASSLLGRGLVEQFF.